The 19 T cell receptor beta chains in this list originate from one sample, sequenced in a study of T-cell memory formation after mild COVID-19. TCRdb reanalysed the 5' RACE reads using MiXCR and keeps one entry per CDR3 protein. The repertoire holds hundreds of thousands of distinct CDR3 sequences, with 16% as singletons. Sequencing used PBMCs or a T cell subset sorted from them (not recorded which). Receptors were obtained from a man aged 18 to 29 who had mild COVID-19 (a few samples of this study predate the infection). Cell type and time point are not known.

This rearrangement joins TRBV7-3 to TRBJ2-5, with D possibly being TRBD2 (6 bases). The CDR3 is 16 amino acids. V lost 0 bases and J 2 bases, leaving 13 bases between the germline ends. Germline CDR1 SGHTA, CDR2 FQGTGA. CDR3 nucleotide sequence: TGTGCCAGCAGCTTAACGTCTGGGAGGCCGCAAGAGACCCAGTACTTC. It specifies CASSLTSGRPQETQYF.

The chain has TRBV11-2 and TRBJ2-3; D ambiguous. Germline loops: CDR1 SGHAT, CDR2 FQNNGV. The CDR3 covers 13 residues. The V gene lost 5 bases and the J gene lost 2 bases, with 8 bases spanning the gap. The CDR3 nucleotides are TGTGCCAGCAGCCCATCTATCACAGATACGCAGTATTTT. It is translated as CASSPSITDTQYF.

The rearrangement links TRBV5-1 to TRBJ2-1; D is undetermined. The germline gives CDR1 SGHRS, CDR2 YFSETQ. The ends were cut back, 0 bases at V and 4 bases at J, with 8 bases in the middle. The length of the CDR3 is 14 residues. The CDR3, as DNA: TGCGCCAGCAGCTTGGTCCCAGATTACAATGAGCAGTTCTTC. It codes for CASSLVPDYNEQFF.

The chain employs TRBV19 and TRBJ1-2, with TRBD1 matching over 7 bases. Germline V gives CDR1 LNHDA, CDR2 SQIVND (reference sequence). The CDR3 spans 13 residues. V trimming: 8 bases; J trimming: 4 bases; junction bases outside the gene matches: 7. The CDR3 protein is CASHRGGSYGYTF. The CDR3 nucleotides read TGTGCCAGTCACAGGGGCGGCAGCTATGGCTACACCTTC.

CDR3 sequence: CASSQATAAGGHGDEQYF. CDR3 sequence (DNA): TGCGCCAGCAGCCAAGCCACGGCGGCAGGAGGCCACGGCGACGAGCAGTACTTC. This chain links TRBV4-3 with TRBJ2-7; a weak D match, TRBD2 (5 bases). Looked up from germline, CDR1 is LGHNA and CDR2 is YSLEER. The V and J ends lost 1 base and 5 bases respectively, with 24 bases between them. The CDR3 has 18 amino acids.

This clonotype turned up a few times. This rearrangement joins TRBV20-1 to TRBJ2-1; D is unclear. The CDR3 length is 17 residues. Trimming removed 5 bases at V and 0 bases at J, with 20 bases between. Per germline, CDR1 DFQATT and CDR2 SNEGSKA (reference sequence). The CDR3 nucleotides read TGCAGTGCTCCCGTAGGTAACGCTCGGAGCTCCTACAATGAGCAGTTCTTC. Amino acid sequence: CSAPVGNARSSYNEQFF.

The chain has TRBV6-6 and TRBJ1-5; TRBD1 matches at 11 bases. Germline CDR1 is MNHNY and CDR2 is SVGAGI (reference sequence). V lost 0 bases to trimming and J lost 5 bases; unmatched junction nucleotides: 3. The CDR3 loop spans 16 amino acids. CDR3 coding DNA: TGTGCCAGCAGTTACTCCGGGACAGGGGGATATCAGCCCCAGCATTTT. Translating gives CASSYSGTGGYQPQHF.

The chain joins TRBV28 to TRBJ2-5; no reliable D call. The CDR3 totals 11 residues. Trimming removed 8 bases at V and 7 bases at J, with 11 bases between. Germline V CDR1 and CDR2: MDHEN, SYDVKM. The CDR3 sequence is CASHFRRTQYF. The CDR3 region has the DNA TGTGCCAGCCATTTCCGAAGGACCCAGTACTTC.

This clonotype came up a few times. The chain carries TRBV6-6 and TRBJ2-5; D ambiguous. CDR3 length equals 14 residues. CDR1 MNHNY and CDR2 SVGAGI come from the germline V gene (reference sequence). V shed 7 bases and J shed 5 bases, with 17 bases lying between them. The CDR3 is CASTPVRPPETQYF. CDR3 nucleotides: TGTGCCAGCACCCCCGTCCGCCCCCCGGAGACCCAGTACTTC.

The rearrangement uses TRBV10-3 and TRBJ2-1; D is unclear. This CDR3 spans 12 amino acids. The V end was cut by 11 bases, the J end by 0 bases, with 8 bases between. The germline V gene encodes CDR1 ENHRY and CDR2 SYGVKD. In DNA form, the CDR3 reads TGTGCCTCAATAAGCTCCTACAATGAGCAGTTCTTC. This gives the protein CASISSYNEQFF.

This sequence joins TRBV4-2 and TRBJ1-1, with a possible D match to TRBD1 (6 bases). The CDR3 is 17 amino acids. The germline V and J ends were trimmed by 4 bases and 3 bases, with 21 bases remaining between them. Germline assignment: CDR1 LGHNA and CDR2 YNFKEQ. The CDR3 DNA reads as TGTGCCAGCAGCCGGGGGGTGCTGACAGGCTCGTACACTGAAGCTTTCTTT. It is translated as CASSRGVLTGSYTEAFF.

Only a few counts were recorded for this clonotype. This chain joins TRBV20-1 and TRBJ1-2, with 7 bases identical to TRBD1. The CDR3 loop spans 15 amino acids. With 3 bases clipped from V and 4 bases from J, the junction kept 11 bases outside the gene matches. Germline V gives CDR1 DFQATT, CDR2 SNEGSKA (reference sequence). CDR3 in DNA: TGCAGTGCTAGGAGAGGGGGCAGGGATACCTATGGCTACACCTTC. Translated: CSARRGGRDTYGYTF.

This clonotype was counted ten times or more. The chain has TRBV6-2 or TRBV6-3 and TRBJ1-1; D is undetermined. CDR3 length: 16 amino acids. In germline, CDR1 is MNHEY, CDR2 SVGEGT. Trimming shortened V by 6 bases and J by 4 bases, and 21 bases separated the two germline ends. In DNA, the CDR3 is TGTGCCAGCAGGGGCGGACTCATAAGGGATGGCACTGAAGCTTTCTTT. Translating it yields CASRGGLIRDGTEAFF.

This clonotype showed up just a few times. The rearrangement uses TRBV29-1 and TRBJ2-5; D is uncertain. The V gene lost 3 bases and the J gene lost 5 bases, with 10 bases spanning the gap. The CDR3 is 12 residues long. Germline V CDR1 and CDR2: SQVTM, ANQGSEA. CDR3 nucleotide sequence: TGCAGCGTTGAGCACAGTTTGGAGACCCAGTACTTC. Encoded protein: CSVEHSLETQYF.

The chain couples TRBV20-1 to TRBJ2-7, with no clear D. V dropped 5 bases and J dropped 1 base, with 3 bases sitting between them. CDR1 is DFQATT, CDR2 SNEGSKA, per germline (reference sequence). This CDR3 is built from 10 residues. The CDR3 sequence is CSAASYEQYF. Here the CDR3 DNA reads TGCAGTGCTGCATCCTACGAGCAGTACTTC.

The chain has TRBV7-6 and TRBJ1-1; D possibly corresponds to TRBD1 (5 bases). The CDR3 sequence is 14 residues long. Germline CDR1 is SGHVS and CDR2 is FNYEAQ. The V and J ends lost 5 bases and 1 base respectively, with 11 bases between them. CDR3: CASSAGLRNTEAFF. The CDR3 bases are TGTGCCAGCAGCGCGGGACTCAGGAACACTGAAGCTTTCTTT.

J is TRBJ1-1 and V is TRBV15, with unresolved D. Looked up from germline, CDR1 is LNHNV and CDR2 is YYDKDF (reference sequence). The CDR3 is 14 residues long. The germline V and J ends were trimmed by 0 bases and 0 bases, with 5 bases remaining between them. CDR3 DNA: TGTGCCACCAGCAGAGACTACCTGAACACTGAAGCTTTCTTT. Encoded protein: CATSRDYLNTEAFF.

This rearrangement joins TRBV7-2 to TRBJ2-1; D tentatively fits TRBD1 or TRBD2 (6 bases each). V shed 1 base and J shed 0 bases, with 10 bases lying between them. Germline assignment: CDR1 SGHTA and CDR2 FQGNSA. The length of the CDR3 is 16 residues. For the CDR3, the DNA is TGTGCCAGCAGCTTAGATCGGGGGCACTCCTACAATGAGCAGTTCTTC. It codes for CASSLDRGHSYNEQFF.

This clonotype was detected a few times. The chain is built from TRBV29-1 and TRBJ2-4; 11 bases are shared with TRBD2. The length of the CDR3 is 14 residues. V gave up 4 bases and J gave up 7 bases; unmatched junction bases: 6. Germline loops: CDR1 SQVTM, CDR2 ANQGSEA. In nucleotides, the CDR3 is TGCAGCGTTGTCGGCCGACTAGCGGGGAACATTCAGTACTTC. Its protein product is CSVVGRLAGNIQYF.